Below are 19 T cell receptor beta chains sequenced from a single sample in a study of CXCR3-negative and CXCR3-positive naive CD8 T cells. Carrying UMI labels, the TRB cDNA libraries were prepared through 5' RACE. From the 5' RACE reads, TCRdb lists one entry per CDR3 protein and no DNA. This listing includes 45,000 to 70,000 distinct CDR3 sequences. Sequenced material: memory CD8+ T cells from blood. The source is a human donor in good health. Some clones in this sample may be carry-over from other donors' samples.

The chain uses TRBV10-2 and TRBJ2-1; TCRdb designates TRBD1, a call that cannot be tested without DNA. The CDR3 is 16 amino acids. Germline V gives CDR1 WSHSY, CDR2 SAAADI. This CDR3 reads CASSDPGTVVTPEQFF.

V gene TRBV15 combines with J gene TRBJ2-5. CDR3 length equals 13 residues. Germline V lookup: CDR1 LNHNV, CDR2 YYDKDF (reference sequence). The CDR3 is CATSRGEQETQYF.

This chain connects TRBV7-8 to TRBJ2-1. The germline CDR1 and CDR2 sequences are SGHVS and FQNEAQ. This CDR3 is built from 15 residues. The CDR3 region is CASSPLGSSYNEQFF.

The chain uses TRBV6-4 and TRBJ2-3; with no DNA, the TCRdb D assignment of TRBD2 cannot be verified. Germline CDR1 MRHNA, CDR2 SNTAGT. The CDR3 runs 16 residues. CDR3: CASSESLAGGPDTQYF.

This rearrangement joins TRBV20-1 to TRBJ2-1; the D call from TCRdb, TRBD1, cannot be confirmed without DNA. CDR1 DFQATT and CDR2 SNEGSKA come from the germline V gene (reference sequence). This CDR3 spans 15 amino acids. The CDR3 reads CSARELTGTYNEQFF.

The chain employs TRBV2 and TRBJ2-1; as DNA is missing, the TRBD1 call by TCRdb cannot be tested. The CDR3 extends over 18 amino acids. Germline CDR1 is SNHLY and CDR2 is FYNNEI. The CDR3 loop is CASSERGGGPLGTNEQFF.

The rearrangement links TRBV12-3 or TRBV12-4 to TRBJ2-1. The CDR3 is 16 residues long. CDR3 region: CASRIMDVISYNEQFF.

CDR3 sequence: CSVKWGTGNTIYF. The genes are TRBV29-1 and TRBJ1-3; TCRdb indicates TRBD1, and absent DNA this call remains unverified. The CDR3 is made up of 13 amino acids. Per the germline V gene, CDR1 is SQVTM and CDR2 is ANQGSEA.

The chain links TRBV4-3 to TRBJ1-1. The CDR3 sequence is 15 residues long. CDR1 and CDR2 from the germline V gene are LGHNA and YSLEER. CDR3 protein: CASSPSGTADTEAFF.

The genes are TRBV9 and TRBJ2-2. CDR1 and CDR2 from the germline V gene are SGDLS and YYNGEE. The CDR3 is 13 residues long. Here the CDR3 reads CASKPGNTGELFF.

V gene TRBV6-5 combines with J gene TRBJ2-7; the TCRdb call, TRBD1, lacks DNA for checking. Germline assignment: CDR1 MNHEY and CDR2 SVGAGI. CDR3 length equals 12 residues. This CDR3 reads CASTRVAYEQYF.

The CDR3 is CASSFGGGTYEQYF. This chain uses TRBV27 with TRBJ2-7. CDR3 length equals 14 residues. The germline gives CDR1 MNHEY, CDR2 SMNVEV (reference sequence).

This rearrangement joins TRBV27 to TRBJ1-1. From germline, CDR1 is MNHEY and CDR2 SMNVEV (reference sequence). The CDR3 loop spans 13 amino acids. The CDR3 here is CASSLRGSTEAFF.

V and J are TRBV7-9 and TRBJ2-3; TCRdb's D call of TRBD2 is untestable without DNA. The germline V gene encodes CDR1 SEHNR and CDR2 FQNEAQ (reference sequence). CDR3 length equals 16 residues. Here the CDR3 reads CASSLTSGDLTDTQYF.

The chain links TRBV29-1 to TRBJ2-1; the D call from TCRdb, TRBD2, cannot be confirmed without DNA. Per germline, CDR1 SQVTM and CDR2 ANQGSEA. There are 14 residues in the CDR3. CDR3 amino acids: CSVEDRSGRNEQFF.

The rearrangement joins TRBV12-3 or TRBV12-4 to TRBJ2-2; TCRdb's D call, TRBD1, is unchecked because there is no DNA. The CDR3 sequence is 15 residues long. The CDR3 sequence is CASSSGGSNTGELFF.

The genes are TRBV7-9 and TRBJ2-4. The CDR3 has 12 amino acids. From germline, CDR1 is SEHNR and CDR2 FQNEAQ (reference sequence). This CDR3 is CASRPVQNIQYF.

The chain links TRBV7-2 to TRBJ2-5; the TCRdb D gene call, TRBD2, has no DNA to confirm it. This CDR3 has 15 residues. Germline loops: CDR1 SGHTA, CDR2 FQGNSA. The CDR3 is CASTQGAAAQETQYF.

The genes are TRBV7-9 and TRBJ2-1. This CDR3 comprises 13 residues. Per the germline V gene, CDR1 is SEHNR and CDR2 is FQNEAQ (reference sequence). Here the CDR3 reads CASGETSYNEQFF.